This section outlines one TCR beta chain sequence together with its context. Its antigen is unknown. The input lacks base qualities; no much larger clone sits a single base away. The instrument was an Illumina MiSeq. TCRdb handled the public reads itself, with Q25 trimming in fastp and clone calling in MiXCR, and kept productive beta chains. All rows with the same CDR3 protein become a single entry with the most common DNA and genes. Recorded for this sample are more than 50,000 distinct CDR3 sequences; roughly 60% of them occurred a single time. Clones ranked in the top ten supply less than 2% of the sample. The CDR3 spans 14 residues, from the cysteine through the phenylalanine. The read is trimmed to its CDR3 DNA, 42 bases read in frame from base 1. The V and J ends are trimmed by 3 bases and 0 bases, leaving 6 bases between them. CDR1 and CDR2, looked up from the germline V gene, are MGHDK and SYGVNS.

This record comes from a study of type 1 regulatory T cells (dated by TCRdb to about 2021). Some background on the complete study: The study characterized an in vitro protocol that generated a Tr1-enriched, alloantigen-specific CD4 T cell product named T-allo10. Patients with hematological malignancies who were receiving allogeneic hematopoietic stem cell transplantation were the group in which T-allo10 was being clinically evaluated. What the study reported, not specific to this receptor: Compared with non-Tr1 cells, Tr1 cells had a narrower TCR repertoire, and the study took this difference to reflect clonal expansion driven by alloantigen.

The sample comprised cultured non-Tr1 T cells, either the whole culture or a sorted T cell fraction (not recorded which). Taken with the paper, the label for cell subset or site translates to: non-Tr1 population from the T-allo10 product. This TCR derives from a human donor in good health. This chain is built from TRBV25-1 and TRBJ1-3, with the identity of the D gene unclear. The nucleotides read TGTGCCAGCAGTGACAGGATCTCTGGAAACACCATATATTTT. Translated, this gives CASSDRISGNTIYF.